This is a list of T cell receptor beta chains from one sample in a study of blood T cell repertoires in COVID-19. TCRdb's table, derived via immunoSEQ multiplex PCR, lists solely in-frame clones and lacks some. The sample gives roughly 200,000 clones, 70% to 80% of which show up once; roughly 7.8% is in the top ten. The sequencing input was peripheral blood. The source is a woman aged 50 to 65 with active or convalescent COVID-19. Both conserved end residues are part of each CDR3. The D gene is left open where the match is weak. Size is omitted from some rows. Given values are once, few, many or a class for expanded clones.

v_call	j_call	d_call	clone_size	cdr3_aa	cdr3_nt
TRBV27	TRBJ2-7	TRBD2	-	CASSLSPGLAGGPPYEQYF	TGTGCCAGCAGTTTATCTCCGGGACTAGCGGGGGGGCCGCCCTACGAGCAGTACTTC
TRBV11-2	TRBJ2-1	-	few	CASSPLRGARDEQFF	TGTGCCAGCAGCCCCTTACGGGGGGCTCGGGATGAGCAGTTCTTC
TRBV7-2	TRBJ2-2	-	few	CASSLGELQENTGELFF	TGTGCCAGCAGCTTAGGAGAATTACAGGAGAACACCGGGGAGCTGTTTTTT
TRBV7-9	TRBJ2-2	TRBD2	once	CASSFSAGGPTLLGGELFF	TGTGCCAGCAGCTTTAGCGCGGGGGGACCCACTCTGCTAGGCGGGGAGCTGTTTTTT
TRBV27	TRBJ2-1	-	-	CASSRLGVKSYNEQFF	TGTGCCAGCAGTCGTCTAGGCGTTAAGTCCTACAATGAGCAGTTCTTC
TRBV7-2	TRBJ2-3	-	-	CASSLVPRTDTQYF	TGTGCCAGCAGCTTAGTGCCTAGAACAGATACGCAGTATTTT
TRBV7-2	TRBJ1-6	-	-	CASSSPGVRPLHF	TGTGCCAGCAGCTCTCCCGGAGTCCGTCCCCTCCACTTT
TRBV19	TRBJ2-1	-	few	CASSIGGNTRNEQFF	TGTGCCAGTAGTATAGGAGGCAACACTAGGAATGAGCAGTTCTTC
TRBV28	TRBJ2-5	TRBD1	-	CASSSLQGAQETQYF	TGTGCCAGCAGTTCCTTACAGGGGGCTCAAGAGACCCAGTACTTC
TRBV6-1	TRBJ2-1	TRBD2	once	CASSEKSGTSTLYYNEQFF	TGTGCCAGCAGTGAAAAATCCGGGACTAGCACACTCTACTACAATGAGCAGTTCTTC
TRBV7-2	TRBJ1-2	-	-	CASSQTWGDYGYTF	TGTGCCAGCAGCCAGACGTGGGGGGACTATGGCTACACCTTC
TRBV3-1/TRBV3-2	TRBJ1-5	-	-	CASSQAGSGYQPQHF	TGTGCCAGCAGCCAAGCAGGGTCCGGCTACCAGCCCCAGCATTTT
TRBV24-1	TRBJ1-1	-	-	CATSDFLGAEAFF	TGTGCCACCAGTGATTTTTTAGGGGCGGAAGCTTTCTTT
TRBV28	TRBJ2-5	-	-	CASSPAGSPDETQYF	TGTGCCAGCAGTCCCGCCGGGAGCCCCGACGAGACCCAGTACTTC
TRBV6-2/TRBV6-3	TRBJ2-7	-	once	CASSGGHEQYF	TGTGCCAGCAGTGGGGGCCACGAGCAGTACTTC
TRBV7-2	TRBJ2-5	TRBD2	-	CASSLAGAGVGETQYF	TGTGCCAGCAGCTTAGCGGGAGCGGGGGTGGGGGAGACCCAGTACTTC
TRBV7-2	TRBJ1-2	TRBD1	-	CASSLYAGQGAGNYGYTF	TGTGCCAGCAGCTTATACGCTGGACAGGGGGCCGGGAACTATGGCTACACCTTC
TRBV30	TRBJ1-4	-	-	CAWSVPEGANEKLFF	TGTGCCTGGAGTGTCCCGGAAGGGGCTAATGAAAAACTGTTTTTT
TRBV7-2	TRBJ1-5	-	-	CASSPYSNQPQHF	TGTGCCAGCAGCCCTTATAGCAATCAGCCCCAGCATTTT
TRBV5-1	TRBJ2-2	TRBD2	-	CASSRRTSGGGGELFF	TGCGCCAGCAGCAGAAGGACTAGCGGGGGAGGCGGGGAGCTGTTTTTT
TRBV5-4	TRBJ2-5	-	once	CASSLETGLQETQYF	TGTGCCAGCAGCTTGGAAACAGGGCTCCAAGAGACCCAGTACTTC
TRBV7-2	TRBJ1-2	-	-	CASSLATPKPRGYTF	TGTGCCAGCAGCTTAGCGACTCCTAAACCGAGGGGCTACACCTTC
TRBV29-1	TRBJ2-5	TRBD2	-	CSVRPSGVGRTKTQYF	TGCAGCGTTCGGCCTAGCGGGGTAGGTCGGACGAAGACCCAGTACTTC
TRBV5-1	TRBJ1-1	TRBD1	-	CASSFPGGTEAFF	TGCGCCAGCAGCTTCCCAGGGGGTACTGAAGCTTTCTTT
TRBV30	TRBJ1-3	TRBD1	once	CAWSVTGDGNTIYF	TGTGCCTGGAGTGTAACAGGGGACGGAAACACCATATATTTT
TRBV6-2/TRBV6-3	TRBJ1-5	-	-	CASSITGFYSNQPQHF	TGTGCCAGCAGCATAACAGGGTTCTATAGCAATCAGCCCCAGCATTTT
TRBV27	TRBJ2-7	-	-	CASRLGRTQSYEQYF	TGTGCCAGCAGGCTAGGACGGACACAATCCTACGAGCAGTACTTC
TRBV2	TRBJ1-2	-	once	CANERGGRVGYTF	TGTGCCAACGAGCGAGGAGGGAGAGTTGGCTACACCTTC
TRBV6-1	TRBJ1-2	-	-	CASSEWVTPSNYGYTF	TGTGCCAGCAGTGAATGGGTGACACCGTCTAACTATGGCTACACCTTC